Below are 23 T cell receptor beta chains sequenced from a single sample in a study of shared clonotypes between healthy human individuals. Using immunoSEQ multiplex PCR, the repertoire was profiled, and TCRdb retains in-frame clones only, with some absent. The table includes about 1.1 million clones, 60% to 80% detected once. Material for sequencing was memory CD4+ T cells from PBMCs. Indicated subset: CD45RA-negative fraction. These receptors came from a young man in good health. Some clones in this sample may be carry-over from other donors' samples.

V gene TRBV19 combines with J gene TRBJ2-1; D is perhaps TRBD2 (5 bases). The germline V gene encodes CDR1 LNHDA and CDR2 SQIVND (reference sequence). The CDR3 runs to 12 residues. V shed 7 bases and J shed 10 bases, with 14 bases lying between them. CDR3 in amino acids: CASNRLAGEQFF. DNA of the CDR3: TGTGCCAGTAATCGGCTAGCCGGCGAGCAGTTCTTC.

The chain combines TRBV2 with TRBJ2-7, with a weak D call TRBD1 (5 bases). The V end lost 0 bases, the J end lost 1 base, and 10 bases lay between the germline ends. Germline assignment: CDR1 SNHLY and CDR2 FYNNEI. There are 15 residues in the CDR3. CDR3 bases: TGTGCCAGCAGTGAAGCGGGGCAGGTTTCCTACGAGCAGTACTTC. Amino acid sequence: CASSEAGQVSYEQYF. The entire variable domain, with the rest obtained from reference TRBV2 and TRBJ2-7, is as follows: EPEVTQTPSHQVTQMGQEVILRCVPISNHLYFYWYRQILGQKVEFLVSFYNNEISEKSEIFDDQFSVERPDGSNFTLKIRSTKLEDSAMYFCASSEAGQVSYEQYFGPGTRLTVT.

This clone was counted only a few times. The gene calls are TRBV7-2 and TRBJ2-2; D might be TRBD1 (6 bases). V lost 6 bases and J lost 3, with 17 bases in between. This CDR3 has 16 amino acids. Germline loops: CDR1 SGHTA, CDR2 FQGNSA. This CDR3 reads CASRVKTGQDTGELFF. In DNA form, the CDR3 reads TGTGCCAGCAGGGTAAAAACAGGGCAGGACACCGGGGAGCTGTTTTTT.

This chain links TRBV15 with TRBJ2-7, with 14 bases fitting TRBD2. Germline loops: CDR1 LNHNV, CDR2 YYDKDF (reference sequence). V gave up 3 bases and J gave up 6 bases; unmatched junction bases: 7. CDR3 size: 16 residues. This chain's CDR3 is CATSRDPGLAGAEQYF. DNA for the CDR3: TGTGCCACCAGCAGGGACCCGGGACTAGCGGGAGCCGAGCAGTACTTC.

This clone occurred once. J is TRBJ1-4 and V is TRBV6-1, with 7 bases aligning to TRBD1. V shed 4 bases and J 3 bases; nucleotides not matched to a gene: 8. The CDR3 runs to 16 residues. CDR1 is MNHNS, CDR2 SASEGT, per germline. CDR3 region: CASSGATGVANEKLFF. Here the CDR3 DNA reads TGTGCCAGCAGTGGTGCCACAGGGGTGGCTAATGAAAAACTGTTTTTT.

On this clone: Distinct nucleotide sequences in the sample also encode this CDR3. The genes are TRBV5-1 and TRBJ2-7; 7 bases are a match to TRBD1. Germline loops: CDR1 SGHRS, CDR2 YFSETQ. There are 14 residues in the CDR3. V shed 0 bases and J 1 base; nucleotides not matched to a gene: 1. The CDR3, as DNA: TGCGCCAGCAGCTTGGGGGGACAGTCCTACGAGCAGTACTTC. Its translation is CASSLGGQSYEQYF.

This clone was seen a few times. The chain uses TRBV28 and TRBJ1-3, with TRBD1 as a possible D gene (5 bases). Germline CDR1 is MDHEN and CDR2 is SYDVKM. The CDR3 length is 16 residues. V was clipped by 5 bases and J by 0 bases, with 14 bases between them. The DNA for the CDR3 is TGTGCCAGCAGTGGGGACCGTAGATTCTCTGGAAACACCATATATTTT. This translates into CASSGDRRFSGNTIYF. The full variable domain, in which reference TRBV28 and TRBJ1-3 provide the parts outside the CDR3, is DVKVTQSSRYLVKRTGEKVFLECVQDMDHENMFWYRQDPGLGLRLIYFSYDVKMKEKGDIPEGYSVSREKKERFSLILESASTNQTSMYLCASSGDRRFSGNTIYFGEGSWLTVV.

In the case of this clone: The identical CDR3 is also encoded by other nucleotide sequences in the sample. This chain uses TRBV7-2 with TRBJ2-3; 8 nucleotides agree with TRBD2. Germline-derived CDR1 and CDR2 are SGHTA and FQGNSA. The CDR3 runs 14 residues. With 1 base clipped from V and 5 bases from J, the junction kept 2 bases outside the gene matches. The CDR3 DNA reads as TGTGCCAGCAGCTTAGTTGCGGGAGGAGATACGCAGTATTTT. It encodes CASSLVAGGDTQYF.

The chain combines TRBV19 with TRBJ2-1; possibly TRBD1 for D (6 bases). Trimming cost V 1 base and J 9 bases, with 16 bases left between them. Germline V gives CDR1 LNHDA, CDR2 SQIVND (reference sequence). This CDR3 spans 15 amino acids. The CDR3 loop reads CASSIGRGRFAEQFF. CDR3 in DNA: TGTGCCAGTAGTATAGGCAGGGGTAGGTTCGCTGAGCAGTTCTTC.

V usage is TRBV19 and J usage is TRBJ2-1; D unclear. CDR3 length: 12 amino acids. V lost 5 bases and J lost 7, with 9 bases in between. The germline CDR1 and CDR2 sequences are LNHDA and SQIVND (reference sequence). The CDR3 region has the DNA TGTGCCAGTAGTCCTCGCAGTAATGAGCAGTTCTTC. Translated, it gives CASSPRSNEQFF.

This chain links TRBV6-1 with TRBJ2-1, with D hard to call. The germline gives CDR1 MNHNS, CDR2 SASEGT. The germline V and J ends were trimmed by 1 base and 10 bases, with 17 bases remaining between them. The CDR3 loop spans 15 amino acids. CDR3 loop: CASSEVGSFNIEQFF. CDR3 nucleotides: TGTGCCAGCAGTGAAGTCGGGTCATTCAATATCGAGCAGTTCTTC.

The chain is built from TRBV9 and TRBJ2-5; a weak D match, TRBD2 (5 bases). The CDR3 is 14 residues long. V was shortened by 0 bases and J by 4 bases, with 10 bases between the two germline ends. CDR1 is SGDLS and CDR2 is YYNGEE in the germline V gene. For the CDR3, the DNA is TGTGCCAGCAGCGTAGCTACTGGAGGAGAGACCCAGTACTTC. Protein product: CASSVATGGETQYF. Supplemented by reference TRBV9 and TRBJ2-5, the full variable domain reads DSGVTQTPKHLITATGQRVTLRCSPRSGDLSVYWYQQSLDQGLQFLIQYYNGEERAKGNILERFSAQQFPDLHSELNLSSLELGDSALYFCASSVATGGETQYFGPGTRLLVL.

This rearrangement joins TRBV5-4 to TRBJ2-3, with 7 positions matching TRBD1. V was clipped by 3 bases and J by 1 base; unmatched bases: 8. The length of the CDR3 is 16 residues. Germline CDR1 is SGHNT and CDR2 is YYREEE (reference sequence). The CDR3 region has the DNA TGTGCCAGCAGCTCGGGACAGAGAAGGGGCACAGATACGCAGTATTTT. Its translation: CASSSGQRRGTDTQYF. Full variable domain (rest looked up from reference TRBV5-4 and TRBJ2-3): ETGVTQSPTHLIKTRGQQVTLRCSSQSGHNTVSWYQQALGQGPQFIFQYYREEENGRGNFPPRFSGLQFPNYSSELNVNALELDDSALYLCASSSGQRRGTDTQYFGPGTRLTVL.

The rearrangement uses TRBV4-1 and TRBJ1-2; D may be TRBD1 (6 bases). CDR3 length: 16 residues. V was cut by 4 bases and J by 3 bases, with 18 bases left in between. CDR1 and CDR2 (germline): MGHRA, YSYEKL. The chain's CDR3 is CASSLQFPRTDYGYTF. DNA for the CDR3: TGCGCCAGCAGCCTCCAATTCCCAAGGACAGACTATGGCTACACCTTC.

The CDR3 DNA reads TGCAGCGTTAGCGGGAGGGCCCGGGAGACCCAGTACTTC. As protein: CSVSGRARETQYF. The J gene is TRBJ2-5, the V gene TRBV29-1; TRBD2 aligns across 10 bases. This CDR3 region has 13 residues. The V and J ends lost 5 bases and 5 bases, in that order; junction bases with no gene match: 5. CDR1 SQVTM and CDR2 ANQGSEA come from the germline V gene.

V gene TRBV9 combines with J gene TRBJ2-1; 7 nucleotides line up with TRBD2. The V and J ends lost 0 bases and 1 base, in that order; junction bases with no gene match: 4. The CDR3 runs to 16 residues. Germline V gives CDR1 SGDLS, CDR2 YYNGEE. CDR3 bases: TGTGCCAGCAGCGTAGGGGGGGACTATTCCTACAATGAGCAGTTCTTC. This translates into CASSVGGDYSYNEQFF.

In its sample, this clone was seen once. This chain connects TRBV6-5 to TRBJ2-7; D gene uncertain. Germline CDR1 and CDR2: MNHEY and SVGAGI. The V end was cut by 2 bases, the J end by 7 bases, with 12 bases between. This CDR3 region has 13 residues. In nucleotides, the CDR3 is TGTGCCAGCAGTTACGCCTCCTCCTTGGAGCAGTACTTC. Its translation: CASSYASSLEQYF.

This rearrangement joins TRBV18 to TRBJ2-5, with D uncertain. The CDR3 extends over 16 amino acids. Germline V lookup: CDR1 KGHSH, CDR2 LQKENI. The V gene lost 4 bases and the J gene lost 1 base, with 16 bases spanning the gap. CDR3 coding DNA: TGTGCCAGCTCACACCGGGCCACCACTCCCCAAGAGACCCAGTACTTC. Amino acid sequence: CASSHRATTPQETQYF.

This sequence joins TRBV28 and TRBJ1-4, with D hard to call. CDR1 is MDHEN and CDR2 is SYDVKM in the germline V gene. V was pared by 6 bases and J by 5 bases, with 13 bases between. This CDR3 contains 14 residues. In DNA, the CDR3 is TGTGCCAGCAGCGAGAGTTTAGAGAATGAAAAACTGTTTTTT. Its translation: CASSESLENEKLFF.

V usage is TRBV5-1 and J usage is TRBJ2-5; 8 bases map to TRBD1. With V trimmed by 3 bases and J by 4 bases, 8 bases remained unmatched. Germline assignment: CDR1 SGHRS and CDR2 YFSETQ. This CDR3 spans 15 amino acids. The CDR3 is CASSSGQEGGETQYF. The CDR3 DNA reads TGCGCCAGCAGCTCGGGACAGGAGGGGGGAGAGACCCAGTACTTC. Based on the CDR3 plus reference TRBV5-1 and TRBJ2-5, the full variable domain is KAGVTQTPRYLIKTRGQQVTLSCSPISGHRSVSWYQQTPGQGLQFLFEYFSETQRNKGNFPGRFSGRQFSNSRSEMNVSTLELGDSALYLCASSSGQEGGETQYFGPGTRLLVL.

The chain combines TRBV19 with TRBJ1-5, with 9 nucleotides matching TRBD1. The germline V gene encodes CDR1 LNHDA and CDR2 SQIVND (reference sequence). The V and J ends lost 5 bases and 3 bases, in that order; junction bases with no gene match: 5. This CDR3 region has 15 residues. DNA of the CDR3: TGTGCCAGTAGTTGGGACAGGGCCCTCAATCAGCCCCAGCATTTT. This gives the protein CASSWDRALNQPQHF.

The chain recombines TRBV5-1 with TRBJ1-1, with D tentatively TRBD1 (5 bases). V was trimmed by 3 bases and J by 3 bases, leaving 12 bases between them. This CDR3 region has 14 residues. Per the germline V gene, CDR1 is SGHRS and CDR2 is YFSETQ. In nucleotides, the CDR3 is TGCGCCAGCAGCTGGGATGGCAGGGACACTGAAGCTTTCTTT. Translation gives CASSWDGRDTEAFF. The full variable domain, completed using reference TRBV5-1 and TRBJ1-1, is KAGVTQTPRYLIKTRGQQVTLSCSPISGHRSVSWYQQTPGQGLQFLFEYFSETQRNKGNFPGRFSGRQFSNSRSEMNVSTLELGDSALYLCASSWDGRDTEAFFGQGTRLTVV.

This chain connects TRBV10-2 to TRBJ2-5; D unclear. The V gene lost 4 bases and the J gene lost 3 bases, with 6 bases spanning the gap. This CDR3 has 12 amino acids. Per the germline V gene, CDR1 is WSHSY and CDR2 is SAAADI. CDR3 in DNA: TGCGCCAGCAGTGCCGTAAAAGAGACCCAGTACTTC. Its protein is CASSAVKETQYF.